This T cell receptor (beta chain) was retrieved from a study of OX40 agonist ivuxolimab in advanced cancers. Study-level information: In this trial design, patients received ivuxolimab intravenously at 0.01 to 10 mg/kg every 2 weeks. Roughly two fifths of patients had received prior checkpoint inhibitor therapy. Study-wide results and limits: By week 6 at 0.1 to 3.0 mg/kg, blood CD4+ and CD8+ T cells had expanded clonally. CD8+ T cells were the subset that, on average, had more expanded clones than CD4+.

Produced via immunoSEQ multiplex PCR; TCRdb's table is partial and in-frame only. The table shows just under 60,000 clones, with approximately 90% occurring only once. This clone has only one observation. The antigen is undetermined. This CDR3 comprises 16 residues. J lost 2 bases, V lost 5 bases, and 5 bases had no gene match. The germline V gene encodes CDR1 SGHTA and CDR2 FQGNSA. Specimen: CD4+ or CD8+ T cells sorted from blood, collected in a trial of the OX40 agonist ivuxolimab. The receptor was isolated from an adult with an advanced solid tumor such as melanoma, head and neck, liver or kidney cancer. The rearrangement links TRBV7-2 to TRBJ2-7, with 14 bases matching TRBD2. In DNA, the CDR3 is TGTGCCAGCAGCATAGGACTAGCGGGAGGTCCCTACGAGCAGTACTTC. Translated: CASSIGLAGGPYEQYF.